Presented here are 8 T cell receptor beta chains from one specimen sequenced in a study of cytomegalovirus exposure and HLA in healthy donors. The PCR contained 60 Vbeta and 13 Jbeta primers. Generated by immunoSEQ multiplex PCR, the TCRdb table keeps only in-frame clones and is missing some. This table has just over 150,000 clones, approximately 82% appearing once. Sequenced sample: PBMCs. Source of these receptors: a man between 45 and 60 years old in good health and CMV-seropositive.

This rearrangement joins TRBV5-1 to TRBJ1-4, with 7 positions matching TRBD1. J gave up 1 base and V 0 bases, and 0 bases lay outside the gene matches. CDR1 and CDR2 (germline): SGHRS, YFSETQ. The CDR3 loop spans 15 amino acids. CDR3: CASSLGQGTNEKLFF. The CDR3 nucleotides are TGCGCCAGCAGCTTGGGACAGGGAACTAATGAAAAACTGTTTTTT. The entire variable domain, with the rest obtained from reference TRBV5-1 and TRBJ1-4, is as follows: KAGVTQTPRYLIKTRGQQVTLSCSPISGHRSVSWYQQTPGQGLQFLFEYFSETQRNKGNFPGRFSGRQFSNSRSEMNVSTLELGDSALYLCASSLGQGTNEKLFFGSGTQLSVL.

V gene TRBV9 combines with J gene TRBJ2-1, with 7 positions matching TRBD2. Germline CDR1 and CDR2: SGDLS and YYNGEE. The CDR3 loop spans 15 amino acids. The J segment lost 3 bases and the V segment lost 1 base, leaving 4 bases of the junction unmatched. The CDR3 loop reads CASSVQTSVYNEQFF. The CDR3 DNA follows: TGTGCCAGCAGCGTACAAACTAGCGTCTACAATGAGCAGTTCTTC.

In its sample, this clone was seen a few times. This specimen includes other DNA sequences encoding the same CDR3. This chain uses TRBV27 with TRBJ1-2, with D possibly being TRBD1 (6 bases). Germline lookup yields CDR1 MNHEY and CDR2 SMNVEV (reference sequence). The V end was cut by 6 bases, the J end by 4 bases, with 9 bases between. The CDR3 runs 12 residues. CDR3 sequence: CASSLRGYGYTF. In DNA form, the CDR3 reads TGTGCCAGCAGCCTCAGGGGCTATGGCTACACCTTC.

The J gene is TRBJ1-2, the V gene TRBV2; the D is unclear. CDR1 SNHLY and CDR2 FYNNEI come from the germline V gene. V lost 9 bases, J lost 2 bases, and 13 bases lay in between. This CDR3 has 13 residues. The CDR3 coding sequence is TGTGCCAGTCAAGTGGGAGGGAACTATGGCTACACCTTC. Amino acid sequence: CASQVGGNYGYTF.

This clone has only one observation. V usage is TRBV6-5 and J usage is TRBJ2-3, with TRBD2 identical over 10 bases. Germline CDR1 and CDR2: MNHEY and SVGAGI. This CDR3 is 14 amino acids long. The V and J ends lost 5 bases and 5 bases, in that order; junction bases with no gene match: 4. The CDR3 loop is CASSSGGALDTQYF. The CDR3 coding sequence is TGTGCCAGCAGTAGCGGGGGGGCCCTAGATACGCAGTATTTT.

The genes are TRBV19 and TRBJ2-1, with TRBD1 matching over 9 bases. There are 11 residues in the CDR3. Germline V lookup: CDR1 LNHDA, CDR2 SQIVND (reference sequence). Germline trimming cut 10 bases from V and 14 bases from J; bases unmatched to any gene: 9. CDR3 DNA sequence: TGTGCCACTCGCCGGGACAGGGTGGAGTTCTTC. Translating gives CATRRDRVEFF.

V usage is TRBV7-8 and J usage is TRBJ2-7; D is perhaps TRBD1 (5 bases). V was trimmed by 0 bases and J by 8 bases, leaving 8 bases between them. CDR3 size: 12 residues. CDR1 SGHVS and CDR2 FQNEAQ come from the germline V gene. DNA of the CDR3: TGTGCCAGCAGCTTAGCCCCAGGGAAGCAGTACGTC. It codes for CASSLAPGKQYV.

The chain has TRBV7-9 and TRBJ2-7; TRBD1 aligns across 8 bases. Looked up from germline, CDR1 is SEHNR and CDR2 is FQNEAQ (reference sequence). The CDR3 has 18 amino acids. J lost 3 bases, V lost 1 base, and 14 bases had no gene match. The CDR3 loop is CASSLGMASQGAFYEQYF. CDR3 in DNA: TGTGCCAGCAGCTTAGGGATGGCTTCCCAGGGGGCCTTCTACGAGCAGTACTTC. Combining the CDR3 with reference TRBV7-9 and TRBJ2-7 gives the whole variable domain DTGVSQNPRHKITKRGQNVTFRCDPISEHNRLYWYRQTLGQGPEFLTYFQNEAQLEKSRLLSDRFSAERPKGSFSTLEIQRTEQGDSAMYLCASSLGMASQGAFYEQYFGPGTRLTVT.